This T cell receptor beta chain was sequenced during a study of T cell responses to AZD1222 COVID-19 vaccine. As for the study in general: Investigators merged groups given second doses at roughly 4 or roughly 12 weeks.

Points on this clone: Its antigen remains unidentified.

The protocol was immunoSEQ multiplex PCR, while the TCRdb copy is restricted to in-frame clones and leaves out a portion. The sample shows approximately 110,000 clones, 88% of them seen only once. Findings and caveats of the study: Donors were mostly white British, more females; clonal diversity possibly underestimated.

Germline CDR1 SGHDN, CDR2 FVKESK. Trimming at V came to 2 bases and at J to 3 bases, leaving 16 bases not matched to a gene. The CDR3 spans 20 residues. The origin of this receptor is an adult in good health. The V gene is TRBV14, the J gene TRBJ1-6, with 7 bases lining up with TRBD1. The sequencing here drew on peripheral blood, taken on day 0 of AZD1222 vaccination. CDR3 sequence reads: CASSQTPQLLQGLYNSPLHF. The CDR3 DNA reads TGTGCCAGCAGCCAAACTCCTCAGTTACTACAGGGGCTCTATAATTCACCCCTCCACTTT.